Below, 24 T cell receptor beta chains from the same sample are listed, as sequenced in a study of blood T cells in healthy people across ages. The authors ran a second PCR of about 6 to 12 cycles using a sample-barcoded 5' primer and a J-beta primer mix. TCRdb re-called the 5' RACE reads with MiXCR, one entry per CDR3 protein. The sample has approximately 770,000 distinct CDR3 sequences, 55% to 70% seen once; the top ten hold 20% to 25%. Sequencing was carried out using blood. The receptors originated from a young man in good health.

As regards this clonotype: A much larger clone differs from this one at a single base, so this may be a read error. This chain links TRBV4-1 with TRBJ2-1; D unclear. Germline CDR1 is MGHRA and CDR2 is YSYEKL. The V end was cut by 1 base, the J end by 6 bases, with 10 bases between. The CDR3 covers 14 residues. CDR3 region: CASSQALRGNEQFF. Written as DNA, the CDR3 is TGCGCCAGCAGCCAAGCTTTAAGAGGCAATGAGCAGTTCTTC.

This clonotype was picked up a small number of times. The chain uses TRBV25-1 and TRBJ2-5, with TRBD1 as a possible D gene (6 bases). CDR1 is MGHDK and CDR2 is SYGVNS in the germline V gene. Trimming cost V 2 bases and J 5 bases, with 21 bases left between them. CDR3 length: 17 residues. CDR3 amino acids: CASSETRRQGRRETQYF. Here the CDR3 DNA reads TGTGCCAGCAGTGAAACAAGAAGGCAGGGGCGCAGGGAGACCCAGTACTTC.

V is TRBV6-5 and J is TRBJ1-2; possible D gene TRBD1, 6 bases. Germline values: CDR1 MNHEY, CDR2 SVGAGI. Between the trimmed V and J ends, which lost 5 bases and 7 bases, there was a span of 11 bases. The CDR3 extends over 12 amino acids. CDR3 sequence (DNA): TGTGCCAGCAGTGCACAGGGAGGTGGCTACACCTTC. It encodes CASSAQGGGYTF.

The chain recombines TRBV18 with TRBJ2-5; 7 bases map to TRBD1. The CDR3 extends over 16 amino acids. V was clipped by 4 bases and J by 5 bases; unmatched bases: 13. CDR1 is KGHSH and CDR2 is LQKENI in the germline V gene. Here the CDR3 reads CASSHTGTAMLETQYF. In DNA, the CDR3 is TGTGCCAGCTCACACACCGGGACAGCCATGCTCGAGACCCAGTACTTC.

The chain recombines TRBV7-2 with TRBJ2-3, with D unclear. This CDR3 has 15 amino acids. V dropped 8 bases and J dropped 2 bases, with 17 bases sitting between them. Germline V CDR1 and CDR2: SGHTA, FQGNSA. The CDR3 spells CASGAFGVLTDTQYF. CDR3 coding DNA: TGTGCCAGCGGTGCCTTCGGTGTACTCACAGATACGCAGTATTTT. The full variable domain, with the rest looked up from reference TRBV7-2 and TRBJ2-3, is GAGVSQSPSNKVTEKGKDVELRCDPISGHTALYWYRQSLGQGLEFLIYFQGNSAPDKSGLPSDRFSAERTGGSVSTLTIQRTQQEDSAVYLCASGAFGVLTDTQYFGPGTRLTVL.

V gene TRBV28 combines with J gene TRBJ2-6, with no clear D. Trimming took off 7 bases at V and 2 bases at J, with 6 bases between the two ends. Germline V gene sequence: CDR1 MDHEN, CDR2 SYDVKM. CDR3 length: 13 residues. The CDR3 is CASMSAGANVLTF. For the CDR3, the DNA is TGTGCCAGCATGAGCGCTGGGGCCAACGTCCTGACTTTC.

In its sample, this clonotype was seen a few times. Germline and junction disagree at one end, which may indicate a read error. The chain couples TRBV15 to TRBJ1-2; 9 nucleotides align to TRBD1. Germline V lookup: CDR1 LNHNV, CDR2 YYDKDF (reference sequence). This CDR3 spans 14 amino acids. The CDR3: CATSREQGARGYTF. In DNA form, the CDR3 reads TGTGCCACCAGCCGAGAACAGGGGGCGCGGGGCTACACCTTC.

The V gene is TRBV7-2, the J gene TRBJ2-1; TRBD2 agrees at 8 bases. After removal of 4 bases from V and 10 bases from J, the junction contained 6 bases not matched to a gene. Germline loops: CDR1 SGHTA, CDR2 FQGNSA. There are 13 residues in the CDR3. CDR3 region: CASSSPGGVEQFF. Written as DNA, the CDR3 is TGTGCCAGCAGCTCGCCCGGGGGGGTGGAGCAGTTCTTC.

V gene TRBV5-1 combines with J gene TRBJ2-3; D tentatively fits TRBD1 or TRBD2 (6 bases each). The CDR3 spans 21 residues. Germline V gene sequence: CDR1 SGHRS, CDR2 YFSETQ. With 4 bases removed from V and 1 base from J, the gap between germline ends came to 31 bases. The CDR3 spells CASSRTSGVWRGTLRTDTQYF. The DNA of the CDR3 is TGCGCCAGCAGCCGAACTTCCGGCGTCTGGAGGGGGACCCTTCGCACAGATACGCAGTATTTT.

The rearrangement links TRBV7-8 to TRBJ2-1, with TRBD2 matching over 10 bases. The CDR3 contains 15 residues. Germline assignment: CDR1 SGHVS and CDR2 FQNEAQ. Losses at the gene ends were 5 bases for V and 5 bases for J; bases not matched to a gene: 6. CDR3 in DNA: TGTGCCAGCAGCATGGCTAGCGGGGGAAACAATGAGCAGTTCTTC. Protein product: CASSMASGGNNEQFF.

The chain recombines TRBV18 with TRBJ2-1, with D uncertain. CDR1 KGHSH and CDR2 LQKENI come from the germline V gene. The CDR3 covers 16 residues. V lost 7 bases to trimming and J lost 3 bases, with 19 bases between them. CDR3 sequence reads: CASWVGNSRYYNEQFF. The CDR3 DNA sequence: TGTGCCAGCTGGGTAGGGAATAGTAGATACTACAATGAGCAGTTCTTC.

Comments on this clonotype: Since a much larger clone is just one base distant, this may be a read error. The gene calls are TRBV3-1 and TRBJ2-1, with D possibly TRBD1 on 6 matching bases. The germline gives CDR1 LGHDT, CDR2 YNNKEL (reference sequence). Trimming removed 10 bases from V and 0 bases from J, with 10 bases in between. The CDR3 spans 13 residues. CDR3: CAIGTSSYNEQFF. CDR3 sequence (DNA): TGTGCCATCGGGACAAGCTCCTACAATGAGCAGTTCTTC.

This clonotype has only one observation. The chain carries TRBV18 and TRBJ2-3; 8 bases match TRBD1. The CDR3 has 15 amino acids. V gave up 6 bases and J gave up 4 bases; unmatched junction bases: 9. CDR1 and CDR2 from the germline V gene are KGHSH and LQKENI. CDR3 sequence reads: CASSLRTGLPDTQYF. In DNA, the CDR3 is TGTGCCAGCTCTCTCAGGACAGGGTTACCAGATACGCAGTATTTT.

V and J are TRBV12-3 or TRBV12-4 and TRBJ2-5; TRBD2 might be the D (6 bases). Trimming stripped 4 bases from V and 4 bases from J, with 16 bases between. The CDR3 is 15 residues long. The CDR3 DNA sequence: TGTGCCAGCAGTTCCCGGGACTCCGGGGGAGAGACCCAGTACTTC. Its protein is CASSSRDSGGETQYF.

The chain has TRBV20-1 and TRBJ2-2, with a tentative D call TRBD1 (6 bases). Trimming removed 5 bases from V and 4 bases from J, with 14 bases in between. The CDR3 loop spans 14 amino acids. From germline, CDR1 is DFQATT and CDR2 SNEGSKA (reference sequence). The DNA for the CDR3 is TGCAGTGCTCTTGAGGGGGAATCCACCGGGGAGCTGTTTTTT. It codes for CSALEGESTGELFF.

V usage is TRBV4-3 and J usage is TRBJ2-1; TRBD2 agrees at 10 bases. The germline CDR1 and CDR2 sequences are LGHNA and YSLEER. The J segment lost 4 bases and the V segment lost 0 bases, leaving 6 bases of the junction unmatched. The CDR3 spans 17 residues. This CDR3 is CASSQELTSGSYNEQFF. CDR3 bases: TGCGCCAGCAGCCAAGAGCTGACTAGCGGGTCGTACAATGAGCAGTTCTTC.

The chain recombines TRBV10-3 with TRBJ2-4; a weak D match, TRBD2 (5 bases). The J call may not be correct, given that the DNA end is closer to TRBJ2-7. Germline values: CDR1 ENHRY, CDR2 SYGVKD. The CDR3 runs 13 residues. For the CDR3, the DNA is TGTGCCATCAATCCGGACTTTTTTAGCGAGCAGTACTTC. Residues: CAINPDFFSEQYF.

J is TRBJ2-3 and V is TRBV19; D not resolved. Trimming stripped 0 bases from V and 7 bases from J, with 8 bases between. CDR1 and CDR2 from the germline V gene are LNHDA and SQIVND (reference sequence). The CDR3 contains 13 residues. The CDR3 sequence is CASSIEASYTQYF. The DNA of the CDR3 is TGTGCCAGTAGTATAGAAGCATCATATACGCAGTATTTT.

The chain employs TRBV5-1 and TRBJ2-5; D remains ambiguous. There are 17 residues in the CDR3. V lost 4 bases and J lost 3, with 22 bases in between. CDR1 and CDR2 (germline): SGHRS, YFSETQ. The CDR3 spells CASSTPLGHEAKETQYF. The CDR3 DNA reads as TGCGCCAGCAGCACCCCACTTGGCCATGAAGCGAAAGAGACCCAGTACTTC.

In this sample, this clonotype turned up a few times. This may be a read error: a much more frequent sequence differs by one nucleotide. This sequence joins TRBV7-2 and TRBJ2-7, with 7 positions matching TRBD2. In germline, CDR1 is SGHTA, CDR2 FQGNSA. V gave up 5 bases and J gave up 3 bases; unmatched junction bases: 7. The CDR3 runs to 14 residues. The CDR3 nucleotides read TGTGCCAGCAGCGCCTTGGCGGGGGTCTACGAGCAGTACTTC. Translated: CASSALAGVYEQYF.

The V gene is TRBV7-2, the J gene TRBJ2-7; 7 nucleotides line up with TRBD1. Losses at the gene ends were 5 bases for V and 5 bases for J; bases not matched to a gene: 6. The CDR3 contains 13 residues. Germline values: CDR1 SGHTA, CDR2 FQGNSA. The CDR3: CASSQTGDHEQYF. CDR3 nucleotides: TGTGCCAGCAGCCAAACAGGGGATCACGAGCAGTACTTC.

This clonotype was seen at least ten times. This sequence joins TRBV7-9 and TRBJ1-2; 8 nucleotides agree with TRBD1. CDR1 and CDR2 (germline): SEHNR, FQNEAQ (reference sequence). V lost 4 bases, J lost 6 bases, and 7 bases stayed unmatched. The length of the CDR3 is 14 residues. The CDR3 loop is CASSSASTGDGYTF. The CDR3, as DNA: TGTGCCAGCAGCTCCGCCTCGACAGGGGATGGCTACACCTTC. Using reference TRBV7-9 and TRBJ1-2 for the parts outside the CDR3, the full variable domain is DTGVSQNPRHKITKRGQNVTFRCDPISEHNRLYWYRQTLGQGPEFLTYFQNEAQLEKSRLLSDRFSAERPKGSFSTLEIQRTEQGDSAMYLCASSSASTGDGYTFGSGTRLTVV.

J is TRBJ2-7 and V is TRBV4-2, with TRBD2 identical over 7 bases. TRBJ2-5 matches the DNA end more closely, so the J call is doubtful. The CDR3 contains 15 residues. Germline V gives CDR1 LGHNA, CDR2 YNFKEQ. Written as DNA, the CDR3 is TGTGCCAGCAGCCAAGTCCTGGGAGGGGAAGAGACCCAGTACTTC. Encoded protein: CASSQVLGGEETQYF.

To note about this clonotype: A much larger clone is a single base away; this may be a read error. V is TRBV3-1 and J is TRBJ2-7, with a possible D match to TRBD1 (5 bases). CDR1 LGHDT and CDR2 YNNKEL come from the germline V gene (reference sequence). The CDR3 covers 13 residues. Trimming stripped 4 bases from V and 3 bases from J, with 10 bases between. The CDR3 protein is CASSRGRGYEQYF. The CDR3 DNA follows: TGTGCCAGCAGCCGCGGAAGGGGCTACGAGCAGTACTTC.